The rows below give T cell receptor beta chains drawn from one sample of a study of T cells in Graves' hyperthyroidism and ophthalmopathy. TCRdb re-called the multiplex PCR reads through MiXCR, storing one row per CDR3 protein. This sample carries about 620,000 distinct CDR3 sequences, 15% to 20% of them seen once, and the ten largest clones take less than 4.5%. The sample taken for sequencing was blood. Receptor source: a young woman with Graves' hyperthyroidism. Each CDR3 is given with its conserved first and last residue. The D gene is left open where the match is weak. Expanded clones are given a class, and other clones once, few, many or no size at all.

D	J	size	V	DNA	CDR3
TRBD2	TRBJ2-1	.	TRBV28	TGTGCCAGCAGTTTATGGGCCAGACTAGCGGGAGACAATGAGCAGTTCTTC	CASSLWARLAGDNEQFF
.	TRBJ1-5	many	TRBV6-1	TGTGCCAGCAGTACCCAACAGAATCAGCCCCAGCATTTT	CASSTQQNQPQHF
TRBD1	TRBJ2-4	few	TRBV4-3	TGCGCCAGCAGCCATCTACAGGGGGCCGGGGAAAACATTCAGTACTTC	CASSHLQGAGENIQYF
.	TRBJ2-7	.	TRBV18	TGTGCCAGCTCACCACCACCGGGAGTAGGCGAGCAGTACTTC	CASSPPPGVGEQYF
TRBD2	TRBJ2-1	many	TRBV20-1	TGCAGTGCTGGGGGACTCGGCGGGAGAAGGTACAATGAGCAGTTCTTC	CSAGGLGGRRYNEQFF
.	TRBJ2-3	few	TRBV30	TGTGCCTGGAGTGGCTCAGATACGCAGTATTTT	CAWSGSDTQYF
.	TRBJ1-1	many	TRBV2	TGTGCCAGCAGGGGAAATGCGGGTTCTGAAGCTTTCTTT	CASRGNAGSEAFF
.	TRBJ1-5	many	TRBV2	TGTGCCAGCAAGAGAGAGAACAATCAGCCCCAGCATTTT	CASKRENNQPQHF
TRBD2	TRBJ2-2	many	TRBV27	TGTGCCAGCAGTGGGGGACTAGCGGGAGGTAACGGGGAGCTGTTTTTT	CASSGGLAGGNGELFF
.	TRBJ2-5	.	TRBV30	TGTGCCTGGAGCGGGAACCAAGAGACCCAGTACTTC	CAWSGNQETQYF
TRBD1	TRBJ1-1	many	TRBV28	TGTGCCAGCAGCTGGGGGACAGAGTATAACACTGAAGCTTTCTTT	CASSWGTEYNTEAFF